The clone carrying this T cell receptor beta chain was counted between two and nine times. Its antigen is still unknown. Repertoires were generated with immunoSEQ multiplex PCR, while TCRdb's copy carries only in-frame clones and drops some. This table holds under 40,000 clones, 70% to 85% found once. The CDR3 consists of 12 residues. Germline CDR1 is SGHDT and CDR2 is YYEEEE. V gave up 2 bases and J gave up 3 bases, with 5 bases separating them. The data belong to a study of T cells in narcolepsy. Findings and caveats of the study: Autoreactive HCRT-specific and TRIB2-specific clonotypes were marked in same-patient CSF-versus-blood CD4+ comparisons. In some patient and control memory CD4+ samples, autoreactive clones were absent. Healthy controls reportedly lacked the autoreactive clonotypes serially found in patients' blood.

This TCR derives from a human donor with narcolepsy. Sequences were obtained from CD45RA- memory CD4+ T cells from PBMCs. V usage is TRBV5-6 and J usage is TRBJ1-1, with D hard to call. CDR3 residues: CASSFAHTEAFF. CDR3 in DNA: TGTGCCAGCAGCTTCGCGCACACTGAAGCTTTCTTT. Full variable domain (outside the CDR3, taken from reference TRBV5-6 and TRBJ1-1): DAGVTQSPTHLIKTRGQQVTLRCSPKSGHDTVSWYQQALGQGPQFIFQYYEEEERQRGNFPDRFSGHQFPNYSSELNVNALLLGDSALYLCASSFAHTEAFFGQGTRLTVV.